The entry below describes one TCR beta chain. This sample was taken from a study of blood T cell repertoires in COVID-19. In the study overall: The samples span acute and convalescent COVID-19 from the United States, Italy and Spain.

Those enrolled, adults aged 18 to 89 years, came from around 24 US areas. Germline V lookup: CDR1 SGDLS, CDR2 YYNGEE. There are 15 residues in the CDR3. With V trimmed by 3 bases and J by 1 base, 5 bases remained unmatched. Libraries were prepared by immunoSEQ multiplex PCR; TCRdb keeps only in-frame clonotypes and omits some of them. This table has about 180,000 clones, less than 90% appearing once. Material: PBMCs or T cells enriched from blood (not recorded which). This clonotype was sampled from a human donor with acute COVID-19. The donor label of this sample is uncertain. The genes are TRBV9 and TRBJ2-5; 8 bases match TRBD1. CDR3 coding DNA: TGTGCCAGCAGCGCCCGGGACAGGCCCCAAGAGACCCAGTACTTC. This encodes CASSARDRPQETQYF.